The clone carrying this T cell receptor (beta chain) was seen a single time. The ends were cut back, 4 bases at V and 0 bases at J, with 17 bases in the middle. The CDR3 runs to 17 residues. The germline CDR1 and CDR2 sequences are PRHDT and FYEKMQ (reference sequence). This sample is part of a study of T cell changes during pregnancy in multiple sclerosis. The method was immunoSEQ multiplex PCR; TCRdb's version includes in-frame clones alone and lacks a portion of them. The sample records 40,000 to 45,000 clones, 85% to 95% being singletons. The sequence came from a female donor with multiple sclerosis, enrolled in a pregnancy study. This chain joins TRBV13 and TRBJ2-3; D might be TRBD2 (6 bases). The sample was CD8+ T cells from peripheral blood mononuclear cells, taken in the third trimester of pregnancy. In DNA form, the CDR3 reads TGTGCCAGCAGCTCCCCTTCGCGGGATGAAAGCACAGATACGCAGTATTTT. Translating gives CASSSPSRDESTDTQYF.